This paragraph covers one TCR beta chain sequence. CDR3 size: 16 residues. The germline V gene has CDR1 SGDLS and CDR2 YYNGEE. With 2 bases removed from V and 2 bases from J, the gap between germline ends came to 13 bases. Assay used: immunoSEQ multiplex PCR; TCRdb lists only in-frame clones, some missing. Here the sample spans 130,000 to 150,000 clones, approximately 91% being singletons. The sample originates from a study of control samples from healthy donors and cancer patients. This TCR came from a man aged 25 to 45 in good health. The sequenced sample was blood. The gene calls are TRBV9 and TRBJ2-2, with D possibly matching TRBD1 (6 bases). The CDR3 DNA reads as TGTGCCAGCAGCGTCACAGGGCAATCTAACACCGGGGAGCTGTTTTTT. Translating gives CASSVTGQSNTGELFF. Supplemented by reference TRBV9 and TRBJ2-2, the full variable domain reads DSGVTQTPKHLITATGQRVTLRCSPRSGDLSVYWYQQSLDQGLQFLIQYYNGEERAKGNILERFSAQQFPDLHSELNLSSLELGDSALYFCASSVTGQSNTGELFFGEGSRLTVL.